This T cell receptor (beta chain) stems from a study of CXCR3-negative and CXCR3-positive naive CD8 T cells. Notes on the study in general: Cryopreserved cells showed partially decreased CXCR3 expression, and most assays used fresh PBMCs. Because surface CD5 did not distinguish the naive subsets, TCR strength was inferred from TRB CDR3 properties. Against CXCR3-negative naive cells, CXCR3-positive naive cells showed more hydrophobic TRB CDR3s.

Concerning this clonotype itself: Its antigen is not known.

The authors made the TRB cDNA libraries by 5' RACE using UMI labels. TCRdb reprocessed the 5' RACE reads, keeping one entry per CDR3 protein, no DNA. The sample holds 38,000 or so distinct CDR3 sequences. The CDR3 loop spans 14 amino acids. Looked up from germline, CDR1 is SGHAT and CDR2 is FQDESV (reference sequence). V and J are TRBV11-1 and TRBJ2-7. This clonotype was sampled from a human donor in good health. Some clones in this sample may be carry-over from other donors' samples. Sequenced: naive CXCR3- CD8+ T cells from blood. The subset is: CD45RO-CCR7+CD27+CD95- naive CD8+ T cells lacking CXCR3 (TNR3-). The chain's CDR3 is CASSRAGNNYEQYF.